This T cell receptor beta chain comes out of a study of Ad26.COV2.S vaccination and SARS-CoV-2 variants. Overall study context: Intramuscular Ad26.COV2.S at 5x10^10 or 1x10^11 viral particles. Findings and caveats of the study: Placebo recipients had lower spike-specific TCR breadth than vaccine recipients. TCR breadth and depth estimates may have understated total T cell responses.

Repertoires were generated with immunoSEQ multiplex PCR, while TCRdb's copy carries only in-frame clones and drops some. This sample carries about 390,000 clones, 80% to 90% of them seen once, and the ten largest clones take roughly 3%. Treatment denoted: some 20 received Ad26.COV2.S at low or high dose, single or two shots; roughly five received placebo; per-sample allocation not given. After the first vaccine or placebo injection, samples were drawn on day 63. SARS-CoV-2 spike from the Wuhan strain was encoded by the vaccine, an Ad26 vector. Of note for this clone: The target antigen is unknown.

There are 13 residues in the CDR3. Germline assignment: CDR1 SQVTM and CDR2 ANQGSEA. V was pared by 4 bases and J by 7 bases, with 16 bases between. This chain joins TRBV29-1 and TRBJ1-1; D is unresolved. The specimen comprised peripheral blood, sampled in a trial of Ad26.COV2.S vaccine versus placebo. The origin of this receptor is a person between 18 and 65 years old who received the Ad26.COV2.S COVID-19 vaccine or a placebo. DNA for the CDR3: TGCAGCGTTGTTCACAGCTGGGGAATTGAAGCTTTCTTT. The encoded protein is CSVVHSWGIEAFF.